This TCR beta chain stems from a study of CD8+CD57+ T cells in acquired aplastic anemia. Genomic DNA served as template for TCR beta VDJ and CDR3 profiling. MiXCR, run by TCRdb on the reads, gives a single entry per CDR3 protein. The repertoire holds 120,000 or so distinct CDR3 sequences, with approximately 61% as singletons. The sequenced patients had an expansion of CD8+CD57+ cells seen by flow cytometry. Study-level points and caveats: Patients and controls had in common fewer than 30 CD8+ CDR3 sequences.

Comments on this clonotype: The antigen is undetermined.

Deletions cut 0 bases from V and 7 bases from J, with 15 bases between. Germline values: CDR1 ENHRY, CDR2 SYGVKD. The CDR3 has 16 residues. The specimen sequenced was sorted CD4+, CD8+, or CD8+CD57+ T cells (not recorded which) from PBMCs. The chain links TRBV10-3 to TRBJ1-4; D call uncertain. This TCR came from a human donor with aplastic anemia. The CDR3 bases are TGTGCCATCAGTGAGTCGGGGAGCCCAGTTAGTGAAAAACTGTTTTTT. It yields the protein CAISESGSPVSEKLFF.